This entry concerns a single TCR beta chain. The source of the sample is a study of blood T cell repertoires in COVID-19. Sequenced by immunoSEQ multiplex PCR; TCRdb stores in-frame clones only, minus some. The data show over 100,000 clones, just under 85% seen once. This CDR3 is 14 amino acids long. Germline V gene sequence: CDR1 SGDLS, CDR2 YYNGEE. V lost 3 bases to trimming and J lost 6 bases, with 12 bases between them. The receptor was isolated from a man in his forties with active or convalescent COVID-19. V is TRBV9 and J is TRBJ1-4; D is ambiguous. The sample was peripheral blood. The CDR3 is CASSATPTDEKLFF. The CDR3 bases are TGTGCCAGCAGCGCTACCCCCACTGATGAAAAACTGTTTTTT.